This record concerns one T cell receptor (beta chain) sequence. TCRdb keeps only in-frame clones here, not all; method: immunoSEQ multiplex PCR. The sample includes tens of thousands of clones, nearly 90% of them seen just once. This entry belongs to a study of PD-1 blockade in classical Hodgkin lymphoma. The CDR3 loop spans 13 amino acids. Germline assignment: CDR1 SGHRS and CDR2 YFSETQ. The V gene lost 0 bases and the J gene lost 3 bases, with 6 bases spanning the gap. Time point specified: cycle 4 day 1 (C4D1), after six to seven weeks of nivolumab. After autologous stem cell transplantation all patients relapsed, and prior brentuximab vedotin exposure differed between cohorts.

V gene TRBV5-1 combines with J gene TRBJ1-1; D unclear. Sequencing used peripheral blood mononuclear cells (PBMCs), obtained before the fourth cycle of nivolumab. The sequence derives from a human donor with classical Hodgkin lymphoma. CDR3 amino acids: CASSLAGYTEAFF. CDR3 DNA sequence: TGCGCCAGCAGCTTGGCCGGATACACTGAAGCTTTCTTT.